These 22 T cell receptor beta chains came from one sample sequenced in a study of vaccination and CD4 T cells after COVID-19. The antigens of these receptors remain unknown. The treatment was: roughly 10-day PBMC culture with coronavirus spike peptide pools or control peptides (ViraFEST assay). Cultured CD4+ T-cell DNA underwent Oncomine TCR Beta short-read sequencing. TCRdb used MiXCR to reprocess the PCR reads, holding one entry per CDR3 protein. The table lists roughly 3,700 distinct CDR3 sequences, around 15% of them singletons, with 14% in the top ten. Sequenced input: CD4+ T cells from blood, cultured in vitro. The receptors shown here come from a human donor who had recovered from COVID-19.

This clonotype was counted only a few times. This chain uses TRBV16 with TRBJ1-2, with a possible D match to TRBD1 (5 bases). Germline assignment: CDR1 KGHSY and CDR2 FQNENV. The CDR3 is 13 amino acids. V lost 0 bases and J 8 bases, leaving 10 bases between the germline ends. The CDR3, as DNA: TGTGCCAGCAGCCAATCCAGGGTAGAAGGCTACACCTTC. Protein product: CASSQSRVEGYTF.

Within the sample, this clonotype is medium-sized. The CDR3 is CSAREFEGAGNTIYF. The CDR3 DNA reads TGCAGTGCTAGAGAATTCGAAGGGGCTGGAAACACCATATATTTT. The chain links TRBV20-1 to TRBJ1-3, with D possibly matching TRBD1 (5 bases). The germline CDR1 and CDR2 sequences are DFQATT and SNEGSKA (reference sequence). The V end lost 0 bases, the J end lost 2 bases, and 11 bases lay between the germline ends. The CDR3 extends over 15 amino acids.

As to this clonotype: It is likely a read error, because the conserved phenylalanine at the end of the CDR3 is missing. This chain links TRBV19 with TRBJ2-5; D is possibly TRBD2 (5 bases). V was cut by 1 base and J by 9 bases, with 15 bases left in between. The germline V gene has CDR1 LNHDA and CDR2 SQIVND (reference sequence). This CDR3 is 14 amino acids long. This CDR3 is CASSIGGGQRAQYL. The CDR3 coding sequence is TGTGCCAGTAGTATAGGAGGCGGCCAGAGGGCCCAGTACCTC.

The V call is TRBV6-1, the J call TRBJ2-3, with D maybe TRBD1 (5 bases). The CDR3 covers 14 residues. Germline V gene data show CDR1 as MNHNS and CDR2 as SASEGT. V lost 11 bases to trimming and J lost 2 bases, with 17 bases between them. The DNA for the CDR3 is TGTGCCGGCAAGGTGGGGCGGCTCACAGATACGCAGTATTTT. Translated, it gives CAGKVGRLTDTQYF.

This clonotype is medium-sized. Here the CDR3 reads CASSPGLQETQYF. Written as DNA, the CDR3 is TGTGCCAGCTCACCCGGGCTCCAAGAGACCCAGTACTTC. The chain employs TRBV18 and TRBJ2-5; D is undetermined. The CDR3 sequence is 13 residues long. Germline values: CDR1 KGHSH, CDR2 LQKENI. V was cut by 3 bases and J by 1 base, with 6 bases left in between.

V and J are TRBV30 and TRBJ1-2, with 7 bases fitting TRBD1. The J segment lost 7 bases and the V segment lost 2 bases, leaving 13 bases of the junction unmatched. The germline V gene has CDR1 GTSNPN and CDR2 SVGIG (reference sequence). CDR3 length: 15 amino acids. This chain's CDR3 is CAWSTPGTARSGYTF. DNA of the CDR3: TGTGCCTGGAGTACCCCCGGGACAGCGAGGTCTGGCTACACCTTC.

This clonotype counts as medium-sized. The chain recombines TRBV18 with TRBJ1-2; 10 bases are shared with TRBD1. This CDR3 contains 14 residues. J gave up 5 bases and V 3 bases, and 3 bases lay outside the gene matches. CDR1 and CDR2 (germline): KGHSH, LQKENI. CDR3 sequence: CASSPGTGAYGYTF. CDR3 coding DNA: TGTGCCAGCTCACCCGGGACAGGGGCGTATGGCTACACCTTC.

Relative to its sample, this clonotype is medium-sized (0.01 to 0.1%). V and J are TRBV20-1 and TRBJ2-3; 8 nucleotides match TRBD1. The junction had 10 bases not matched to a gene; V was cut back by 6 bases and J by 2 bases. This CDR3 is built from 15 residues. The germline gives CDR1 DFQATT, CDR2 SNEGSKA (reference sequence). The CDR3, as DNA: TGCAGTGCCCTATCCAGGACAGGGCTCACAGATACGCAGTATTTT. Amino acids: CSALSRTGLTDTQYF.

This chain's CDR3 is CASSRAGGEKLFF. DNA of the CDR3: TGTGCCAGCAGCCGTGCCGGGGGCGAAAAACTGTTTTTT. J is TRBJ1-4 and V is TRBV5-6; tentatively, D is TRBD1 (6 bases). In germline, CDR1 is SGHDT, CDR2 YYEEEE. The germline V and J ends were trimmed by 4 bases and 8 bases, with 12 bases remaining between them. CDR3 length: 13 residues.

Relative to its sample, this clonotype is medium-sized. This chain uses TRBV30 with TRBJ1-1; D gene ambiguous. The CDR3 sequence is 13 residues long. V was trimmed by 4 bases and J by 0 bases, leaving 9 bases between them. CDR1 is GTSNPN, CDR2 SVGIG, per germline (reference sequence). CDR3 sequence: CAWKEGMNTEAFF. The CDR3 DNA sequence: TGTGCCTGGAAGGAGGGAATGAACACTGAAGCTTTCTTT.

The rearrangement uses TRBV29-1 and TRBJ1-1; D remains unclear. This CDR3 is 14 amino acids long. V shed 0 bases and J shed 5 bases, with 13 bases lying between them. In germline, CDR1 is SQVTM, CDR2 ANQGSEA. The CDR3 DNA follows: TGCAGCGTTGAAGACCCCAGCGGTTGGACTGAAGCTTTCTTT. It codes for CSVEDPSGWTEAFF.

This clonotype appeared a few times. This rearrangement joins TRBV7-8 to TRBJ1-2, with 9 bases aligning to TRBD1. Germline V gene lookup returns CDR1 SGHVS and CDR2 FQNEAQ. The CDR3 runs to 14 residues. The V gene end was trimmed by 5 bases and the J gene end by 6 bases; junction bases not matched to a gene: 7. The CDR3 sequence is CASSLTRQGDGYTF. CDR3 nucleotides: TGTGCCAGCAGCCTAACCCGACAGGGGGATGGCTACACCTTC. Full variable domain (missing parts from reference TRBV7-8 and TRBJ1-2): GAGVSQSPRYKVAKRGQDVALRCDPISGHVSLFWYQQALGQGPEFLTYFQNEAQLDKSGLPSDRFFAERPEGSVSTLKIQRTQQEDSAVYLCASSLTRQGDGYTFGSGTRLTVV.

This clonotype is termed medium-sized. The chain couples TRBV19 to TRBJ1-1; D unresolved. There are 12 residues in the CDR3. Germline values: CDR1 LNHDA, CDR2 SQIVND (reference sequence). Trimming removed 6 bases at V and 2 bases at J, with 7 bases between. The CDR3: CASRYANTEAFF. CDR3 DNA: TGTGCCAGTAGGTATGCAAACACTGAAGCTTTCTTT. The full variable domain, its missing parts supplied by reference TRBV19 and TRBJ1-1, is DGGITQSPKYLFRKEGQNVTLSCEQNLNHDAMYWYRQDPGQGLRLIYYSQIVNDFQKGDIAEGYSVSREKKESFPLTVTSAQKNPTAFYLCASRYANTEAFFGQGTRLTVV.

CDR3 DNA sequence: TGTGCCAGCAGCTTATTGCTAGCGGGGAAAGGGACCCAGTACTTC. This gives the protein CASSLLLAGKGTQYF. This chain uses TRBV7-9 with TRBJ2-5, with 9 bases identical to TRBD2. V gave up 2 bases and J gave up 7 bases; unmatched junction bases: 8. Per germline, CDR1 SEHNR and CDR2 FQNEAQ (reference sequence). The CDR3 runs 15 residues.

The sample holds a few counts of this clonotype. V and J are TRBV15 and TRBJ2-3, with TRBD2 matching 7 bases. In germline, CDR1 is LNHNV, CDR2 YYDKDF (reference sequence). V dropped 1 base and J dropped 0; count of bases not matched to a gene: 10. This CDR3 is built from 18 residues. CDR3 sequence reads: CATSRGFGAGSSTDTQYF. The CDR3, as DNA: TGTGCCACCAGCAGAGGTTTTGGAGCGGGATCAAGCACAGATACGCAGTATTTT.

In its sample, this clonotype ranks as medium-sized. This rearrangement joins TRBV12-3 or TRBV12-4 to TRBJ1-1; no clear D. Trimming took 5 bases from V and 4 from J, leaving 5 bases between them. This CDR3 is 11 amino acids long. The CDR3 DNA sequence: TGTGCCAGCAGTCTTTCCACTGAAGCTTTCTTT. Amino acid sequence: CASSLSTEAFF.

The rearrangement uses TRBV30 and TRBJ1-3; TRBD1 matches 11 bases. The germline V gene has CDR1 GTSNPN and CDR2 SVGIG (reference sequence). This CDR3 contains 13 residues. J was trimmed by 3 bases and V by 7 bases; bases with no gene match: 2. The CDR3 is CASGTGGGNTIYF. DNA of the CDR3: TGTGCCTCGGGGACAGGGGGTGGAAACACCATATATTTT.

V usage is TRBV9 and J usage is TRBJ1-1, with 7 bases that match TRBD1. The CDR3 loop spans 16 amino acids. The V and J ends lost 0 bases and 3 bases, in that order; junction bases with no gene match: 8. In germline, CDR1 is SGDLS, CDR2 YYNGEE. The CDR3 DNA reads as TGTGCCAGCAGCGTAGGTTACAGGGGACCATACACTGAAGCTTTCTTT. Amino acids: CASSVGYRGPYTEAFF.

This clonotype is categorized as large. This chain joins TRBV2 and TRBJ1-2, with 7 bases that match TRBD1. V gave up 5 bases and J gave up 4 bases; unmatched junction bases: 10. The length of the CDR3 is 15 residues. CDR1 and CDR2 from the germline V gene are SNHLY and FYNNEI. CDR3 region: CASSFTDRVGYGYTF. The CDR3 region has the DNA TGTGCCAGCAGTTTTACTGACAGGGTGGGCTATGGCTACACCTTC.

This clonotype was seen a few times. This chain connects TRBV14 to TRBJ2-7; 7 bases map to TRBD1. Looked up from germline, CDR1 is SGHDN and CDR2 is FVKESK. This CDR3 spans 14 amino acids. V gave up 2 bases and J gave up 2 bases; unmatched junction bases: 3. This CDR3 reads CASSQQQGPYEQYF. CDR3 in DNA: TGTGCCAGCAGCCAACAACAGGGGCCCTACGAGCAGTACTTC. The whole variable domain, filled in from reference TRBV14 and TRBJ2-7, reads EAGVTQFPSHSVIEKGQTVTLRCDPISGHDNLYWYRRVMGKEIKFLLHFVKESKQDESGMPNNRFLAERTGGTYSTLKVQPAELEDSGVYFCASSQQQGPYEQYFGPGTRLTVT.

This chain connects TRBV12-1 to TRBJ2-2. TRBV12-1 is a pseudogene segment. This CDR3 has 17 amino acids. The CDR3, as DNA: TGTGCCAGCAGCTTTAGCGTTTCGCCCGCGAACACCGGGGAGCTGTTTTTT. This encodes CASSFSVSPANTGELFF.

This clonotype was picked up a small number of times. CDR3 bases: TGTGCCAGCAGCTTGGGGGGTAGCGGGAGCACAGATACGCAGTATTTT. This encodes CASSLGGSGSTDTQYF. The genes are TRBV7-9 and TRBJ2-3, with 7 bases fitting TRBD2. This CDR3 has 16 amino acids. V gave up 3 bases and J gave up 0 bases; unmatched junction bases: 6. The germline CDR1 and CDR2 sequences are SEHNR and FQNEAQ (reference sequence).